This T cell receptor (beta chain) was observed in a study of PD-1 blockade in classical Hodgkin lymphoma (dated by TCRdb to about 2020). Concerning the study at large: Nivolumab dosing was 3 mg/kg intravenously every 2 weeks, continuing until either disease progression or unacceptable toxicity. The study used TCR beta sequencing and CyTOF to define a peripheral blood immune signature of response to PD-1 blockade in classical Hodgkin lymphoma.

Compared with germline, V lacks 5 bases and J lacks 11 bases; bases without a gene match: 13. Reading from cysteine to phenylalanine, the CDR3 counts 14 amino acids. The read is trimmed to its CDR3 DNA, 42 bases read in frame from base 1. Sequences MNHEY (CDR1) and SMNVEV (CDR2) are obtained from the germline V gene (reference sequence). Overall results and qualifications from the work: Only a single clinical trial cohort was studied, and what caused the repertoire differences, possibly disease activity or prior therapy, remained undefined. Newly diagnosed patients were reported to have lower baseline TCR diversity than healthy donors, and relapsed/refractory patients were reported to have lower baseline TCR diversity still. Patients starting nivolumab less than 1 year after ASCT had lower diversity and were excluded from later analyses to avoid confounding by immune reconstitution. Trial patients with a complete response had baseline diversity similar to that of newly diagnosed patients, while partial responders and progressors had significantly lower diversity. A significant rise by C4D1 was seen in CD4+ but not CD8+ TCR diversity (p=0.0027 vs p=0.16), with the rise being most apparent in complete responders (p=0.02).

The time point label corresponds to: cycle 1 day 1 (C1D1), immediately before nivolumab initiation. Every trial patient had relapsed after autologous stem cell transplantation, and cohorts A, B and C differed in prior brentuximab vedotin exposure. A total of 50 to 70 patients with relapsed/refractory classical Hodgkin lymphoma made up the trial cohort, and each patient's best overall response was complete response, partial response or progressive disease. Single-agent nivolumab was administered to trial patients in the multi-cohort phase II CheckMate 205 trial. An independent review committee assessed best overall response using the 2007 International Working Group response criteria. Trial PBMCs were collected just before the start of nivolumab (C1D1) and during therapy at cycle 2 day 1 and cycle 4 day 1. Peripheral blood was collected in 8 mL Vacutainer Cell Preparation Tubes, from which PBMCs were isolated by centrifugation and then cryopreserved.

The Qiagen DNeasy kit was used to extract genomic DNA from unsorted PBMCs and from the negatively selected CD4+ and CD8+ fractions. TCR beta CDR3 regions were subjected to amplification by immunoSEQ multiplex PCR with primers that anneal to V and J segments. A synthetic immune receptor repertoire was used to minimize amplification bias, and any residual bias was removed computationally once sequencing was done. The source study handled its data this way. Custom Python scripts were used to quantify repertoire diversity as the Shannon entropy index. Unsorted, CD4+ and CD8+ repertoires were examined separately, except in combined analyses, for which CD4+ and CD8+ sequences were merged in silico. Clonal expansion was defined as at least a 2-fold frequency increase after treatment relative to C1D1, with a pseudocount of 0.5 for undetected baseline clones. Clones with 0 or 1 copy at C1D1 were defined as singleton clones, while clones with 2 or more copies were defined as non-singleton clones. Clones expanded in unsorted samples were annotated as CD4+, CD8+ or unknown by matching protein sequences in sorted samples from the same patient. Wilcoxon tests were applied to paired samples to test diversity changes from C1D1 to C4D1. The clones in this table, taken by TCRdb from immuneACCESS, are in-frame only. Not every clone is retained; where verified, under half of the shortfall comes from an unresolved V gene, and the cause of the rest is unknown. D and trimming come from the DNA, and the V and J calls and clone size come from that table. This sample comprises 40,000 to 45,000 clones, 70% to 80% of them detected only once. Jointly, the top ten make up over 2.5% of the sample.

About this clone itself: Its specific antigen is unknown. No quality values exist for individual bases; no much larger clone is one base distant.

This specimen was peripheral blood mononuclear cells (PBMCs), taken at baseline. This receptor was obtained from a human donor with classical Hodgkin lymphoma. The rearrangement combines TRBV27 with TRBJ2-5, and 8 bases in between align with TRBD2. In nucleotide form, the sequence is TGTGCCAGCAGTCCTCGAGCGGGAGCGGAAGAGCAGTACTTC. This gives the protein CASSPRAGAEEQYF.